The 11 T cell receptor beta chains listed next were all sequenced from one sample in a study of cytomegalovirus exposure and HLA in healthy donors. Researchers ran the PCR with 60 Vbeta and 13 Jbeta primers. Data came from immunoSEQ multiplex PCR; TCRdb stores just in-frame clones and leaves some out. The sample contains around 59,000 clones, 80% of which appear only once. Sequencing was carried out using PBMCs. These receptors all stem from a woman between 40 and 55 years old in good health and CMV-seronegative.

The chain employs TRBV19 and TRBJ2-6, with 12 positions matching TRBD2. CDR3 length: 18 residues. The V gene's germline CDR1 is LNHDA and CDR2 SQIVND (reference sequence). Trimming took 6 bases from V and 0 from J; bases not matched to a gene: 6. CDR3 nucleotides: TGTGCCAGTAGCCTCCTAGCGGGAGGGTCCTCTGGGGCCAACGTCCTGACTTTC. Translation gives CASSLLAGGSSGANVLTF.

This clone was picked up one time. J is TRBJ1-2 and V is TRBV19; D gene ambiguous. Between the trimmed V and J ends, which lost 6 bases and 3 bases, there was a span of 17 bases. CDR3 length equals 15 residues. Germline V gene sequence: CDR1 LNHDA, CDR2 SQIVND (reference sequence). CDR3 sequence: CASSESGNGDYGYTF. The CDR3 DNA reads TGTGCCAGTAGCGAATCGGGCAACGGGGACTATGGCTACACCTTC.

This clone turned up a few times. The rearrangement joins TRBV4-1 to TRBJ1-2; 7 positions match TRBD1. After removal of 6 bases from V and 7 bases from J, the junction contained 8 bases not matched to a gene. Germline-derived CDR1 and CDR2 are MGHRA and YSYEKL. CDR3 length: 13 residues. For the CDR3, the DNA is TGCGCCAGCAGTCAGGGGGGCAATCGTGGCTACACCTTC. Residues: CASSQGGNRGYTF.

There are a few counts of this clone. The chain recombines TRBV27 with TRBJ1-1; D is unclear. The V gene's germline CDR1 is MNHEY and CDR2 SMNVEV (reference sequence). V lost 6 bases and J 9 bases, leaving 17 bases between the germline ends. The CDR3 runs 13 residues. The DNA for the CDR3 is TGTGCCAGCAGCCCCTCACAGAGGAGGAAAGCTTTCTTT. The encoded protein is CASSPSQRRKAFF.

V and J are TRBV29-1 and TRBJ2-1; the match to TRBD2 covers 11 bases. Germline assignment: CDR1 SQVTM and CDR2 ANQGSEA. This CDR3 has 14 residues. V dropped 1 base and J dropped 8; count of bases not matched to a gene: 4. CDR3 in amino acids: CSVEGLAGGDEQFF. DNA of the CDR3: TGCAGCGTTGAAGGGCTAGCGGGAGGAGATGAGCAGTTCTTC.

V and J are TRBV10-3 and TRBJ2-3, with D possibly TRBD2 on 5 matching bases. Germline CDR1 and CDR2: ENHRY and SYGVKD. This CDR3 is built from 17 residues. Trimming pared 7 bases from V and 1 base from J, leaving 21 bases between. CDR3 protein: CAITEAISGSRTDTQYF. CDR3 nucleotides: TGTGCCATCACCGAGGCCATATCGGGGTCTCGCACAGATACGCAGTATTTT.

This clone was detected once. The chain couples TRBV28 to TRBJ1-5, with D possibly TRBD1 on 6 matching bases. Per germline, CDR1 MDHEN and CDR2 SYDVKM. V gave up 5 bases and J gave up 4 bases, with 15 bases separating them. There are 15 residues in the CDR3. The CDR3 spells CASSPTDRLNQPQHF. The CDR3 region has the DNA TGTGCCAGCAGTCCGACAGACAGGCTGAATCAGCCCCAGCATTTT.

The sample holds a few counts of this clone. The V and J genes are TRBV5-5 and TRBJ2-7; perhaps TRBD1 as D (6 bases). Trimming removed 0 bases at V and 1 base at J, with 17 bases between. The length of the CDR3 is 17 residues. Germline-derived CDR1 and CDR2 are SGHKS and YYEKEE (reference sequence). CDR3 region: CASSLAAGASISYEQYF. CDR3 bases: TGTGCCAGCAGCTTGGCCGCAGGGGCCTCAATATCCTACGAGCAGTACTTC.

This sequence joins TRBV7-2 and TRBJ1-1; 7 bases are shared with TRBD1. Germline V CDR1 and CDR2: SGHTA, FQGNSA. The trim removed 4 bases at V and 3 bases at J, leaving 5 bases unmatched. The CDR3 loop spans 14 amino acids. As DNA, the CDR3 is TGTGCCAGCAGCTCTCAAAGGGGGCACACTGAAGCTTTCTTT. This gives the protein CASSSQRGHTEAFF.

This rearrangement joins TRBV19 to TRBJ2-7, with TRBD1 as a possible D gene (7 bases). There are 14 residues in the CDR3. Germline V gives CDR1 LNHDA, CDR2 SQIVND (reference sequence). V lost 3 bases to trimming and J lost 2 bases, with 11 bases between them. The CDR3 sequence: CASSMEGQTYEQYF. CDR3 bases: TGTGCCAGTAGTATGGAGGGACAGACCTACGAGCAGTACTTC.

V and J are TRBV18 and TRBJ2-1; D perhaps matches TRBD1 (5 bases). In germline, CDR1 is KGHSH, CDR2 LQKENI. The CDR3 is 13 amino acids. Trimming stripped 5 bases from V and 4 bases from J, with 9 bases between. The CDR3 bases are TGTGCCAGCTCAAATCAGGGATACAATGAGCAGTTCTTC. This codes for CASSNQGYNEQFF.